The next 21 T cell receptor beta chains were all read from a single sample in a study of blood T cells in healthy people across ages. It was with a sample-barcoded 5' primer and a J-beta primer mix that a second PCR of about 7 to 12 cycles was run. TCRdb re-analysed the 5' RACE reads in MiXCR, keeping a single row per CDR3 protein. This table holds 550,000 to 650,000 distinct CDR3 sequences, approximately 30% found once. Sequenced material: blood. The source is a woman aged 80 or over in good health.

This clonotype was seen ten or more times. The CDR3 protein is CASSLEAGRYYEQYF. The CDR3, as DNA: TGCGCCAGCAGCTTGGAGGCAGGTCGGTATTACGAGCAGTACTTC. The chain couples TRBV5-1 to TRBJ2-7; D gene uncertain. Germline V CDR1 and CDR2: SGHRS, YFSETQ. The CDR3 totals 15 residues. Between the trimmed V and J ends, which lost 0 bases and 4 bases, there was a span of 14 bases.

Details on this clonotype: This clone may be a read error of a much larger clone one base away. The rearrangement uses TRBV5-5 and TRBJ2-1; 11 bases map to TRBD1. The V and J ends lost 5 bases and 7 bases, in that order; junction bases with no gene match: 8. CDR1 is SGHKS and CDR2 is YYEKEE in the germline V gene (reference sequence). The CDR3 spans 15 residues. CDR3 sequence (DNA): TGTGCCAGCAGATCCAGGACAGGGGGCAGAAATGAGCAGTTCTTC. Translated: CASRSRTGGRNEQFF.

The chain couples TRBV5-1 to TRBJ1-1, with 7 nucleotides matching TRBD1. V trimming: 0 bases; J trimming: 10 bases; junction bases outside the gene matches: 6. This CDR3 has 13 amino acids. Germline loops: CDR1 SGHRS, CDR2 YFSETQ. CDR3 DNA sequence: TGCGCCAGCAGCTTGGACAGGGGACTCGGAGCTTTCTTT. It translates to CASSLDRGLGAFF.

The table lists this clonotype with many counts. The V gene is TRBV20-1, the J gene TRBJ1-2, with 10 bases matching TRBD1. CDR1 and CDR2 (germline): DFQATT, SNEGSKA (reference sequence). CDR3 length: 14 residues. V trimming: 8 bases; J trimming: 4 bases; junction bases outside the gene matches: 10. Here the CDR3 DNA reads TGCAGTACCGGAGGGACAGGGGAGGTCTATGGCTACACCTTC. It codes for CSTGGTGEVYGYTF.

With respect to this clonotype: A single base separates this from a much larger clone, so it may be a read error. Given the absence of the conserved phenylalanine or tryptophan at the CDR3 end, a read error is likely. The chain uses TRBV6-5 and TRBJ1-2; D is possibly TRBD1 (5 bases). Germline V gene sequence: CDR1 MNHEY, CDR2 SVGAGI. V dropped 2 bases and J dropped 5 bases, with 12 bases sitting between them. The CDR3 is 14 residues long. CDR3 loop: CASSYGGMEYGYTL. The CDR3 DNA sequence: TGTGCCAGCAGTTACGGGGGGATGGAGTATGGCTACACCCTC.

The rearrangement links TRBV15 to TRBJ2-5, with unresolved D. The CDR3 has 11 residues. V was shortened by 4 bases and J by 2 bases, with 2 bases between the two germline ends. Per the germline V gene, CDR1 is LNHNV and CDR2 is YYDKDF (reference sequence). CDR3 sequence reads: CATSTQETQYF. The CDR3 nucleotides are TGTGCCACCAGCACTCAAGAGACCCAGTACTTC.

A word on this clonotype: A read error may produce the germline difference seen at one junction end. This chain uses TRBV28 with TRBJ2-3; 7 bases fit TRBD1. The CDR3 has 15 residues. Looked up from germline, CDR1 is MDHEN and CDR2 is SYDVKM. The CDR3: CASSLQGPGTDMQYF. The CDR3 DNA follows: TGTGCCAGCAGTCTACAGGGTCCGGGGACAGATATGCAGTATTTT.

As to this clonotype: This may be a read error, as it is one base from a much larger clone. This sequence joins TRBV6-5 and TRBJ1-2, with 9 bases fitting TRBD1. Germline values: CDR1 MNHEY, CDR2 SVGAGI. CDR3 length equals 15 residues. Trimming took 5 bases from V and 3 from J; bases not matched to a gene: 7. CDR3 nucleotide sequence: TGTGCCAGCAGTGGGACAGGGACGAGTGACTATGGCTACACCTTC. Its protein product is CASSGTGTSDYGYTF.

The chain recombines TRBV10-3 with TRBJ2-1; TRBD1 aligns across 7 bases. The J call may not be correct, given that the DNA end is closer to TRBJ2-7. The germline gives CDR1 ENHRY, CDR2 SYGVKD. The CDR3 runs to 15 residues. CDR3 amino acids: CAISERDSSYNEQYF. The CDR3, as DNA: TGTGCCATCAGCGAACGGGACAGTTCCTACAATGAGCAGTACTTC.

At least ten counts were recorded for this clonotype. The rearrangement uses TRBV6-5 and TRBJ2-5; D is undetermined. Trimming cost V 6 bases and J 5 bases, with 16 bases left between them. Germline values: CDR1 MNHEY, CDR2 SVGAGI. The CDR3 sequence is 14 residues long. Written as DNA, the CDR3 is TGTGCCAGCAGCCGTCTAATGGCTGGGGAGACCCAGTACTTC. Translating it yields CASSRLMAGETQYF.

This clonotype was observed at least ten times. The chain is built from TRBV5-1 and TRBJ2-1; the match to TRBD2 covers 10 bases. In germline, CDR1 is SGHRS, CDR2 YFSETQ. V trimming: 5 bases; J trimming: 8 bases; junction bases outside the gene matches: 7. CDR3 length equals 14 residues. CDR3 coding DNA: TGCGCCAGCAGTTCCCACCTAGCGGGGGATGAGCAGTTCTTC. Residues: CASSSHLAGDEQFF.

This clonotype was recorded at least ten times. The J gene is TRBJ2-7, the V gene TRBV6-6; 10 bases are a match to TRBD1. The CDR3 extends over 15 amino acids. After removal of 7 bases from V and 7 bases from J, the junction contained 13 bases not matched to a gene. Germline V gives CDR1 MNHNY, CDR2 SVGAGI (reference sequence). In nucleotides, the CDR3 is TGTGCCAGCAATAGGGACAGGGGACGATCCGGGGAGCAGTACTTC. As protein: CASNRDRGRSGEQYF.

The chain links TRBV25-1 to TRBJ2-3, with D possibly being TRBD1 (6 bases). CDR3 size: 17 residues. Germline V gives CDR1 MGHDK, CDR2 SYGVNS. The V gene lost 1 base and the J gene lost 9 bases, with 23 bases spanning the gap. CDR3 nucleotide sequence: TGTGCCAGCAGTGAATCCCGAACAGGGTGGTGGGTAGGGACGCAGTATTTT. It codes for CASSESRTGWWVGTQYF.

The chain employs TRBV20-1 and TRBJ2-7; TRBD1 might be the D (6 bases). The CDR3 is 14 amino acids. The V and J ends lost 3 bases and 3 bases respectively, with 15 bases between them. Per germline, CDR1 DFQATT and CDR2 SNEGSKA (reference sequence). CDR3 amino acids: CSARKTGALYEQYF. The DNA for the CDR3 is TGCAGTGCTAGGAAGACAGGTGCCCTCTACGAGCAGTACTTC.

This clonotype was recorded a few times. V is TRBV30 and J is TRBJ2-1, with TRBD2 identical over 7 bases. V shed 5 bases and J 4 bases; nucleotides not matched to a gene: 8. The CDR3 sequence is 14 residues long. Germline CDR1 reads GTSNPN; CDR2 reads SVGIG (reference sequence). The CDR3 protein is CAWDRGVDYNEQFF. In nucleotides, the CDR3 is TGTGCCTGGGACCGGGGGGTCGATTACAATGAGCAGTTCTTC.

A remark on this clonotype: This clone may be a read error of a much larger clone one base away. The rearrangement links TRBV21-1 to TRBJ2-5. TRBV21-1 is shown as a pseudogene. The CDR3 totals 14 residues. The CDR3, as DNA: TGTGCCAGCAGCAAAGCGGGACGCAACAATGAGCAGTACTTC. It yields the protein CASSKAGRNNEQYF.

The rearrangement uses TRBV7-2 and TRBJ1-3; D may be TRBD1 (5 bases). The CDR3 sequence is 19 residues long. V shed 0 bases and J shed 4 bases, with 22 bases lying between them. Germline V lookup: CDR1 SGHTA, CDR2 FQGNSA. The CDR3 DNA is TGTGCCAGCAGCTTAGCGTGGGGGAGCGGCGGCCGTCTCGGAAACACCATATATTTT. This sequence encodes CASSLAWGSGGRLGNTIYF. Variable domain in full (rest from reference TRBV7-2 and TRBJ1-3): GAGVSQSPSNKVTEKGKDVELRCDPISGHTALYWYRQSLGQGLEFLIYFQGNSAPDKSGLPSDRFSAERTGGSVSTLTIQRTQQEDSAVYLCASSLAWGSGGRLGNTIYFGEGSWLTVV.

This clonotype was observed many times. The CDR3 is CAWSPPRAGLQETQYF. CDR3 bases: TGTGCCTGGAGTCCGCCACGGGCAGGACTACAAGAGACCCAGTACTTC. V gene TRBV30 combines with J gene TRBJ2-5, with D possibly being TRBD2 (6 bases). Per the germline V gene, CDR1 is GTSNPN and CDR2 is SVGIG (reference sequence). The V and J ends lost 2 bases and 2 bases respectively, with 18 bases between them. The CDR3 covers 16 residues. The full variable domain, its missing parts supplied by reference TRBV30 and TRBJ2-5, is SQTIHQWPATLVQPVGSPLSLECTVEGTSNPNLYWYRQAAGRGLQLLFYSVGIGQISSEVPQNLSASRPQDRQFILSSKKLLLSDSGFYLCAWSPPRAGLQETQYFGPGTRLLVL.

The chain recombines TRBV2 with TRBJ1-5; a possible D gene is TRBD1 (6 bases). V was pared by 9 bases and J by 2 bases, with 11 bases between. Germline values: CDR1 SNHLY, CDR2 FYNNEI. This CDR3 region has 13 residues. CDR3 nucleotides: TGTGCCAGTAACAGGGTTGGCAATCAGCCCCAGCATTTT. It encodes CASNRVGNQPQHF. Together with reference TRBV2 and TRBJ1-5, the CDR3 gives the full variable domain: EPEVTQTPSHQVTQMGQEVILRCVPISNHLYFYWYRQILGQKVEFLVSFYNNEISEKSEIFDDQFSVERPDGSNFTLKIRSTKLEDSAMYFCASNRVGNQPQHFGDGTRLSIL.

This clonotype was observed many times. The CDR3 here is CSASAGQGNQPQHF. Here the CDR3 DNA reads TGCAGTGCCTCGGCGGGACAGGGTAATCAGCCCCAGCATTTT. The rearrangement uses TRBV20-1 and TRBJ1-5; 9 bases fit TRBD1. V lost 6 bases, J lost 4 bases, and 7 bases stayed unmatched. This CDR3 contains 14 residues. The V gene's germline CDR1 is DFQATT and CDR2 SNEGSKA (reference sequence).

This clonotype was seen only a few times. This chain uses TRBV9 with TRBJ2-2, with D maybe TRBD1 (5 bases). Germline CDR1 SGDLS, CDR2 YYNGEE. The V and J ends lost 0 bases and 5 bases respectively, with 5 bases between them. The CDR3 covers 13 residues. The CDR3 DNA sequence: TGTGCCAGCAGCGTAGGACAGACCGGGGAGCTGTTTTTT. It yields the protein CASSVGQTGELFF.